Each of the 7 T cell receptor beta chains below was sequenced from the same sample in a study of Tregs in tolerant kidney transplant recipients (dated by TCRdb to the late 2010s). Per the publication, the time point label means: blood sample drawn before combined kidney and bone marrow transplant. Libraries were made using the immunoSEQ multiplex PCR assay. This immuneACCESS table, as held by TCRdb, lists in-frame sequences with V and J called but not all clones. Of the missing ones, under half trace to an unresolved V gene in checked studies; the others have no known cause. The sample table shows 90,000 to 120,000 clones, and nearly 90% are seen once. Together, the top ten hold around 0.35% of the sample. Material: CD4+ T cells from blood, obtained before the transplant. These receptors were collected from a human donor who received a combined kidney and bone marrow transplant.

The chain combines TRBV5-1 with TRBJ1-4, with TRBD1 identical over 8 bases. Germline V gene data show CDR1 as SGHRS and CDR2 as YFSETQ. CDR3 length: 14 amino acids. With 4 bases clipped from V and 6 bases from J, the junction kept 5 bases outside the gene matches. CDR3 protein: CASSPGGQDEKLFF. CDR3 coding DNA: TGCGCCAGCAGCCCAGGGGGACAGGATGAAAAACTGTTTTTT.

This rearrangement joins TRBV9 to TRBJ1-1; D gene ambiguous. Trimming stripped 3 bases from V and 2 bases from J, with 11 bases between. CDR3 length: 14 residues. The V gene's germline CDR1 is SGDLS and CDR2 YYNGEE. Here the CDR3 DNA reads TGTGCCAGCAGCGCAACGTACTTTAACACTGAAGCTTTCTTT. This sequence encodes CASSATYFNTEAFF.

The chain has TRBV7-8 and TRBJ2-2, with 9 bases aligning to TRBD1. The CDR3 consists of 14 residues. After removal of 9 bases from V and 2 bases from J, the junction contained 4 bases not matched to a gene. CDR1 is SGHVS, CDR2 FQNEAQ, per germline. CDR3 amino acids: CASRGQGNTGELFF. CDR3 nucleotide sequence: TGTGCCAGTAGGGGACAGGGAAACACCGGGGAGCTGTTTTTT.

This chain joins TRBV21-1 and TRBJ2-5; TRBD1 is taken as the D call from the table, unchecked against the DNA. TRBV21-1 is annotated as a pseudogene. The CDR3 loop spans 14 amino acids. This CDR3 is CASSILNRGETQYF. The CDR3 region has the DNA TGTGCCAGCAGCATTCTCAACAGGGGGGAGACCCAGTACTTC.

The J gene is TRBJ1-2, the V gene TRBV4-3; no clear D. The V and J ends lost 0 bases and 4 bases respectively, with 15 bases between them. The length of the CDR3 is 16 residues. Germline V gene data show CDR1 as LGHNA and CDR2 as YSLEER. The CDR3, as DNA: TGCGCCAGCAGCCAAGACCACGGGGAATGGGGCTATGGCTACACCTTC. Translating gives CASSQDHGEWGYGYTF.

This chain uses TRBV5-6 with TRBJ1-2; D perhaps matches TRBD1 (5 bases). This CDR3 comprises 13 residues. Trimming stripped 0 bases from V and 9 bases from J, with 12 bases between. CDR1 is SGHDT and CDR2 is YYEEEE in the germline V gene. CDR3 DNA: TGTGCCAGCAGCTTGGGGCAGGGTGTTAGCTACACCTTC. This translates into CASSLGQGVSYTF.

This sequence joins TRBV9 and TRBJ2-1; the match to TRBD2 covers 8 bases. The V segment lost 3 bases and the J segment 1 base; nucleotides outside the gene matches: 9. CDR1 is SGDLS, CDR2 YYNGEE, per germline. The CDR3 is made up of 17 amino acids. The CDR3 DNA sequence: TGTGCCAGCAGCGCCGGGGTAGCGGGATCATCCTACAATGAGCAGTTCTTC. Its translation is CASSAGVAGSSYNEQFF.